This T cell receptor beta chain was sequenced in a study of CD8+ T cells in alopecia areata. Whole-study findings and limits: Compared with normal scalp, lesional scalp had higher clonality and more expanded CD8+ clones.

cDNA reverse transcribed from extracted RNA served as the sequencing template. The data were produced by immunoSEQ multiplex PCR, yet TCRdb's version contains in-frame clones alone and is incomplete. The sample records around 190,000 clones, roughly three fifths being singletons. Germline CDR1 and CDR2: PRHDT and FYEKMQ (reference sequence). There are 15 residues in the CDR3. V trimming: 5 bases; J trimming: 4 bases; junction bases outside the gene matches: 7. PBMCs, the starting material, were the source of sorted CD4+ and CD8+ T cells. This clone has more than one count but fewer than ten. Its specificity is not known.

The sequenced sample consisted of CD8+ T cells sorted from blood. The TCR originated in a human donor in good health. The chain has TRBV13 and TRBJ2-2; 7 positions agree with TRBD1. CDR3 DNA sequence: TGTGCCAGCAGCCCTTGGGACAGTTCCACCGGGGAGCTGTTTTTT. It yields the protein CASSPWDSSTGELFF. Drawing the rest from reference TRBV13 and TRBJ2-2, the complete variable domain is AAGVIQSPRHLIKEKRETATLKCYPIPRHDTVYWYQQGPGQDPQFLISFYEKMQSDKGSIPDRFSAQQFSDYHSELNMSSLELGDSALYFCASSPWDSSTGELFFGEGSRLTVL.